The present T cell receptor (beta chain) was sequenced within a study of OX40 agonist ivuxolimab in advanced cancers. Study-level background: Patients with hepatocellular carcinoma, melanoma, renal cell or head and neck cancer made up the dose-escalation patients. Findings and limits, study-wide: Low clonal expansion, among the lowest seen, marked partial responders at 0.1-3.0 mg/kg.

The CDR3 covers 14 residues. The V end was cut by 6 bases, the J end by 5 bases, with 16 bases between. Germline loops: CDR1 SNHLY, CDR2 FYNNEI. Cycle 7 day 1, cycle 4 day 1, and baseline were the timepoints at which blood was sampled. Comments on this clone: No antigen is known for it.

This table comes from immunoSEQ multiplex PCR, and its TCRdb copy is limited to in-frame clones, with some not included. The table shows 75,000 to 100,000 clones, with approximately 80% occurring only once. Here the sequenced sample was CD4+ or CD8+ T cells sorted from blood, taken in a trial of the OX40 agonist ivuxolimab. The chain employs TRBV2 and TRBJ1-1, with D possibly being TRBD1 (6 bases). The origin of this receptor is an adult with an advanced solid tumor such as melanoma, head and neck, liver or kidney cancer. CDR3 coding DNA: TGTGCCAGCAGAGTGGGCAGGGGAGAGACTGAAGCTTTCTTT. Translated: CASRVGRGETEAFF.